This T cell receptor (beta chain) derives from a study of human T cells and chemical hapten exposure. On the study more broadly: Patients, predominantly female, presented with alopecia areata, totalis or universalis. Findings of the study overall: Alopecia affecting every donor means their immune response may not match healthy people's. Versus controls, significantly more large CDR3 similarity clusters arose from expanded TCRs.

Time point noted: patch test 2, 6 weeks after DPC sensitization. Indicated treatment: therapeutic diphenylcyclopropenone sensitization with weekly scalp DPC. Unique molecular identifiers were linked by the library to individual cDNA molecules. TCRdb recomputed calls from the RACE reads with MiXCR, one row per CDR3 protein. The table lists more than 85,000 distinct CDR3 sequences, 9.5% to 11% of them singletons, with 2.2% in the top ten. The sample holds many counts of this clonotype. Its antigen is unknown. Trimming took 5 bases from V and 2 from J, leaving 7 bases between them. CDR1 MDHEN and CDR2 SYDVKM come from the germline V gene. The CDR3 runs 12 residues.

The source of this sequence is a man aged 40-49 years with alopecia areata. Some clones in this sample may be carry-over from other donors' samples. The sequences come from whole blood, collected in connection with sensitization to the hapten diphenylcyclopropenone (DPC). This sequence joins TRBV28 and TRBJ2-7, with D unresolved. The CDR3 is CASSRQAYEQYV. The DNA of the CDR3 is TGTGCCAGCAGTCGCCAGGCCTACGAGCAGTACGTC.